Following are 28 T cell receptor beta chains from one sample sequenced in a study of shared clonotypes between healthy human individuals. Selected positively for CCR7 and CD45RO-negative, naive CD8 cells excluded terminally differentiated effector memory CD45RA+ cells. Sequencing was performed with immunoSEQ multiplex PCR; in TCRdb, only in-frame clones are kept and a portion is missing. The sample lists roughly 1,800,000 clones; roughly 95% were seen once. Sequencing was done on a sample of naive CD8+ T cells sorted from blood. These receptors all stem from a man in his late teens or twenties in good health.

The chain couples TRBV6-6 to TRBJ2-2; unclear D gene. Trimming removed 7 bases from V and 4 bases from J, with 7 bases in between. The CDR3 loop spans 12 amino acids. Per the germline V gene, CDR1 is MNHNY and CDR2 is SVGAGI (reference sequence). CDR3 sequence: CASTRATGELFF. The CDR3 nucleotides read TGTGCCAGCACCCGGGCCACCGGGGAGCTGTTTTTT.

Note on this clone: Other DNA sequences within the sample encode an identical CDR3. The chain recombines TRBV6-1 with TRBJ1-6, with D unclear. Germline V gene lookup returns CDR1 MNHNS and CDR2 SASEGT. The CDR3 totals 12 residues. V lost 3 bases and J 8 bases, leaving 5 bases between the germline ends. The CDR3 nucleotides read TGTGCCAGCAGTGATGGCGATTCACCCCTCCACTTT. Its protein is CASSDGDSPLHF.

V gene TRBV4-3 combines with J gene TRBJ2-3, with D possibly being TRBD1 (5 bases). Germline lookup yields CDR1 LGHNA and CDR2 YSLEER. The germline V and J ends were trimmed by 0 bases and 5 bases, with 15 bases remaining between them. This CDR3 spans 16 amino acids. The CDR3 sequence: CASSQDDSLQGDTQYF. The CDR3, as DNA: TGCGCCAGCAGCCAAGACGATAGCCTCCAGGGAGATACGCAGTATTTT.

This clone occurred once. V is TRBV5-5 and J is TRBJ2-1; perhaps TRBD1 as D (6 bases). The CDR3 is 15 residues long. CDR1 is SGHKS and CDR2 is YYEKEE in the germline V gene (reference sequence). The V and J ends lost 3 bases and 5 bases respectively, with 15 bases between them. The CDR3 region has the DNA TGTGCCAGCAGCTGGTGGGACATCGAGAACAATGAGCAGTTCTTC. Protein: CASSWWDIENNEQFF.

This chain links TRBV2 with TRBJ2-7; D gene uncertain. V was clipped by 5 bases and J by 7 bases, with 18 bases between them. Germline loops: CDR1 SNHLY, CDR2 FYNNEI. There are 14 residues in the CDR3. The CDR3 region is CASSTIAPMGEQYF. The CDR3 DNA reads as TGTGCCAGCAGTACAATCGCCCCGATGGGGGAGCAGTACTTC.

J is TRBJ2-2 and V is TRBV7-6; 16 bases line up with TRBD2. The CDR3 totals 18 residues. Germline loops: CDR1 SGHVS, CDR2 FNYEAQ. The ends lost 5 bases at V and 6 bases at J; junction bases unmatched: 9. The CDR3 nucleotides are TGTGCCAGCAGCCCGGGACTAGCGGGAGGGCCGGAAGCCGGGGAGCTGTTTTTT. Its protein is CASSPGLAGGPEAGELFF.

The chain carries TRBV15 and TRBJ1-5; no clear D gene. There are 13 residues in the CDR3. The germline gives CDR1 LNHNV, CDR2 YYDKDF (reference sequence). Deletions cut 2 bases from V and 4 bases from J, with 6 bases between. CDR3 loop: CATSRFPNQPQHF. Here the CDR3 DNA reads TGTGCCACCAGCAGATTTCCTAATCAGCCCCAGCATTTT.

This sequence joins TRBV30 and TRBJ2-1; TRBD2 matches 7 bases. The CDR3 consists of 13 residues. Unmatched junction bases numbered 4, after V lost 0 bases and J lost 8 bases. CDR1 is GTSNPN and CDR2 is SVGIG in the germline V gene (reference sequence). CDR3 loop: CAWSVWGRDEQFF. Here the CDR3 DNA reads TGTGCCTGGAGTGTATGGGGGAGGGATGAGCAGTTCTTC. Full variable domain (rest looked up from reference TRBV30 and TRBJ2-1): SQTIHQWPATLVQPVGSPLSLECTVEGTSNPNLYWYRQAAGRGLQLLFYSVGIGQISSEVPQNLSASRPQDRQFILSSKKLLLSDSGFYLCAWSVWGRDEQFFGPGTRLTVL.

CDR3 loop: CASSEYGQDGYTF. CDR3 sequence (DNA): TGCGCCAGCAGTGAGTATGGGCAAGATGGCTACACCTTC. The chain recombines TRBV10-2 with TRBJ1-2; D unclear. The CDR3 spans 13 residues. V was shortened by 1 base and J by 6 bases, with 9 bases between the two germline ends. In germline, CDR1 is WSHSY, CDR2 SAAADI.

The sample holds one count of this clone. Other nucleotide sequences from this sample produce the same CDR3. CDR3 DNA sequence: TGCGCCAGCAGCCCCCCGGGTGGGGTTAGCAATCAGCCCCAGCATTTT. This gives the protein CASSPPGGVSNQPQHF. This chain uses TRBV4-1 with TRBJ1-5; the D is unclear. Germline-derived CDR1 and CDR2 are MGHRA and YSYEKL. V was pared by 4 bases and J by 0 bases, with 13 bases between. The CDR3 loop spans 16 amino acids.

V and J are TRBV27 and TRBJ2-1, with TRBD2 identical over 14 bases. Trimming took 5 bases from V and 7 from J; bases not matched to a gene: 4. Germline loops: CDR1 MNHEY, CDR2 SMNVEV (reference sequence). The CDR3 extends over 15 amino acids. The CDR3 spells CASSPRTSGRNEQFF. CDR3 in DNA: TGTGCCAGCAGTCCTCGGACTAGCGGGAGGAATGAGCAGTTCTTC.

The J gene is TRBJ1-2, the V gene TRBV27; D is possibly TRBD1 (6 bases). CDR1 is MNHEY, CDR2 SMNVEV, per germline (reference sequence). Between the trimmed V and J ends, which lost 0 bases and 4 bases, there was a span of 12 bases. CDR3 length: 15 amino acids. The CDR3 spells CASSLSSGAGYGYTF. In nucleotides, the CDR3 is TGTGCCAGCAGTTTATCCTCAGGGGCGGGCTATGGCTACACCTTC.

V usage is TRBV30 and J usage is TRBJ2-1; a weak D match, TRBD2 (6 bases). The CDR3 has 16 amino acids. V lost 0 bases and J lost 3, with 15 bases in between. The germline gives CDR1 GTSNPN, CDR2 SVGIG (reference sequence). CDR3 nucleotide sequence: TGTGCCTGGAGTGTAATGGGGAAAGCGGGCTACAATGAGCAGTTCTTC. Translating it yields CAWSVMGKAGYNEQFF.

The chain links TRBV7-9 to TRBJ2-5; D is possibly TRBD1 (6 bases). The CDR3 runs 14 residues. V lost 2 bases and J 3 bases, leaving 10 bases between the germline ends. Germline assignment: CDR1 SEHNR and CDR2 FQNEAQ (reference sequence). The CDR3 bases are TGTGCCAGCAGCTTATGGGGGCTAGAAGAGACCCAGTACTTC. It specifies CASSLWGLEETQYF. The entire variable domain, with the rest obtained from reference TRBV7-9 and TRBJ2-5, is as follows: DTGVSQNPRHKITKRGQNVTFRCDPISEHNRLYWYRQTLGQGPEFLTYFQNEAQLEKSRLLSDRFSAERPKGSFSTLEIQRTEQGDSAMYLCASSLWGLEETQYFGPGTRLLVL.

The V call is TRBV10-2, the J call TRBJ2-3, with TRBD2 matching 8 bases. This CDR3 region has 17 residues. The germline CDR1 and CDR2 sequences are WSHSY and SAAADI. With V trimmed by 3 bases and J by 1 base, 9 bases remained unmatched. The CDR3 DNA follows: TGCGCCAGCAGTGACCCAACCGGGACTAGTGGCACAGATACGCAGTATTTT. Protein sequence: CASSDPTGTSGTDTQYF.

The V call is TRBV4-1, the J call TRBJ2-1, with TRBD1 matching 12 bases. The V gene end was trimmed by 2 bases and the J gene end by 5 bases; junction bases not matched to a gene: 7. CDR3 length: 17 residues. The germline gives CDR1 MGHRA, CDR2 YSYEKL. This CDR3 is CASSQIPGQGANNEQFF. The CDR3 region has the DNA TGCGCCAGCAGCCAAATACCGGGACAGGGGGCTAACAATGAGCAGTTCTTC.

Of note for this clone: Other DNA sequences from this sample encode an identical CDR3 as well. J is TRBJ2-1 and V is TRBV30, with D tentatively TRBD2 (6 bases). Trimming cost V 0 bases and J 5 bases, with 8 bases left between them. The CDR3 has 13 amino acids. CDR1 is GTSNPN, CDR2 SVGIG, per germline (reference sequence). In nucleotides, the CDR3 is TGTGCCTGGAGTGTAATAGCGGACAATGAGCAGTTCTTC. It is translated as CAWSVIADNEQFF.

V gene TRBV5-1 combines with J gene TRBJ2-5, with TRBD1 matching over 10 bases. The CDR3 is 15 amino acids. With V trimmed by 4 bases and J by 5 bases, 8 bases remained unmatched. Germline-derived CDR1 and CDR2 are SGHRS and YFSETQ. In nucleotides, the CDR3 is TGCGCCAGCAGCCAGACAGGGGGCGACTATGAGACCCAGTACTTC. Its translation is CASSQTGGDYETQYF.

CDR3 DNA sequence: TGTGCCAGCAGTTCCTCTAGCGGGGACTCCTACAATGAGCAGTTCTTC. It specifies CASSSSSGDSYNEQFF. The chain carries TRBV27 and TRBJ2-1; 9 bases are shared with TRBD2. The length of the CDR3 is 16 residues. J lost 0 bases, V lost 4 bases, and 4 bases had no gene match. Germline-derived CDR1 and CDR2 are MNHEY and SMNVEV (reference sequence).

This clone is a singleton in its sample. Distinct nucleotide sequences in the sample also encode this CDR3. The J gene is TRBJ2-7, the V gene TRBV4-1; D not certain. V dropped 4 bases and J dropped 3 bases, with 10 bases sitting between them. There are 13 residues in the CDR3. Germline CDR1 is MGHRA and CDR2 is YSYEKL. The CDR3 reads CASSRQVSYEQYF. Here the CDR3 DNA reads TGCGCCAGCAGCCGCCAGGTGAGCTACGAGCAGTACTTC.

V usage is TRBV5-1 and J usage is TRBJ1-2; 10 nucleotides match TRBD1. From germline, CDR1 is SGHRS and CDR2 YFSETQ. The CDR3 covers 13 residues. V lost 2 bases to trimming and J lost 8 bases; unmatched junction nucleotides: 3. The CDR3: CASSFGTGEGYTF. DNA for the CDR3: TGCGCCAGCAGCTTCGGGACAGGGGAAGGCTACACCTTC.

The chain uses TRBV15 and TRBJ2-7, with 7 bases that match TRBD1. Germline V gene lookup returns CDR1 LNHNV and CDR2 YYDKDF (reference sequence). With 3 bases clipped from V and 7 bases from J, the junction kept 9 bases outside the gene matches. The CDR3 has 14 amino acids. CDR3 DNA sequence: TGTGCCACCAGCAGTGAGAGACAGGGCGATGAGCAGTACTTC. Translated, it gives CATSSERQGDEQYF.

The V call is TRBV7-9, the J call TRBJ1-1, with 7 bases matching TRBD1. The germline V gene has CDR1 SEHNR and CDR2 FQNEAQ (reference sequence). There are 16 residues in the CDR3. V trimming: 7 bases; J trimming: 3 bases; junction bases outside the gene matches: 14. This CDR3 reads CASTLDRARGDTEAFF. DNA for the CDR3: TGTGCCAGCACCCTAGACAGAGCCAGGGGGGACACTGAAGCTTTCTTT.

V gene TRBV27 combines with J gene TRBJ2-3, with D perhaps matching TRBD1 or TRBD2 (5 bases each). The V end lost 5 bases, the J end lost 4 bases, and 16 bases lay between the germline ends. Germline V lookup: CDR1 MNHEY, CDR2 SMNVEV (reference sequence). The CDR3 spans 15 residues. This CDR3 reads CASSPQSGASDTQYF. CDR3 nucleotides: TGTGCCAGCAGTCCACAATCCGGGGCTTCAGATACGCAGTATTTT.

The CDR3 is CASSSYLIDIEETQYF. Written as DNA, the CDR3 is TGTGCCAGCAGCTCCTATTTAATCGACATTGAAGAGACCCAGTACTTC. This chain uses TRBV7-6 with TRBJ2-5; D gene unclear. The CDR3 contains 16 residues. Germline loops: CDR1 SGHVS, CDR2 FNYEAQ. Between the trimmed V and J ends, which lost 4 bases and 3 bases, there was a span of 18 bases.

V and J are TRBV4-1 and TRBJ2-7; D gene unclear. CDR1 and CDR2 (germline): MGHRA, YSYEKL. Trimming stripped 0 bases from V and 6 bases from J, with 6 bases between. The CDR3 spans 12 residues. The CDR3 DNA reads TGCGCCAGCAGCCAAGATTACACCGAGCAGTACTTC. Translating it yields CASSQDYTEQYF.

In this sample, this clone turned up once. The V call is TRBV29-1, the J call TRBJ2-1, with D maybe TRBD1 (6 bases). V gave up 1 base and J gave up 4 bases, with 11 bases separating them. Germline V gene data show CDR1 as SQVTM and CDR2 as ANQGSEA. The CDR3 is made up of 14 amino acids. The CDR3 DNA reads as TGCAGCGTTGAAGGTCAGGGGCCTTACAATGAGCAGTTCTTC. Translated, it gives CSVEGQGPYNEQFF.

The sample holds one count of this clone. The chain uses TRBV6-6 and TRBJ1-1; D remains ambiguous. CDR3 length: 16 residues. V was shortened by 0 bases and J by 0 bases, with 11 bases between the two germline ends. Per germline, CDR1 MNHNY and CDR2 SVGAGI (reference sequence). The CDR3 DNA sequence: TGTGCCAGCAGTTACTCCTGGCAGCTCATGAACACTGAAGCTTTCTTT. This gives the protein CASSYSWQLMNTEAFF.